These T cell receptor beta chains were read from a single sample in a study of T-cell memory formation after mild COVID-19. MiXCR, applied by TCRdb to the 5' RACE reads, yields one record per CDR3 protein. Of about 350,000 distinct CDR3 sequences listed, about an eighth were seen once; the top ten hold 22%. The sample comprised PBMCs or a T cell subset sorted from them (not recorded which). These receptors originate from a man younger than 30 who had mild COVID-19 (a few samples of this study predate the infection). Cell type and time point are not known. Each CDR3 is given with its conserved first and last residue. Each record gives: D gene, clone size, J gene, V gene, CDR3 protein, CDR3 DNA. A D gene is named only where the DNA matches it firmly. Clone size is given for some rows only: seen once, a few or many times, or a class if the clone is expanded.

>.|.|TRBJ2-5|TRBV10-3
CAINPGTRGHQETQYF
TGTGCCATCAACCCCGGGACGAGAGGTCACCAAGAGACCCAGTACTTC
>.|.|TRBJ2-5|TRBV7-7
CASSLGVRHASQETQYF
TGTGCTAGCAGCTTAGGGGTCCGACACGCATCACAAGAGACCCAGTACTTC
>.|few|TRBJ2-1|TRBV12-3/TRBV12-4
CASTDALGLKYNEQFF
TGTGCCAGCACTGATGCCCTCGGACTCAAGTACAATGAGCAGTTCTTC
>TRBD1|.|TRBJ1-2|TRBV6-5
CASSYSPGGNGYTF
TGTGCCAGCAGTTACTCCCCAGGGGGCAATGGCTACACCTTC
>TRBD1|.|TRBJ2-6|TRBV6-2/TRBV6-3
CASSWDRGTGATVLTF
TGTGCCAGCAGTTGGGACAGGGGGACTGGGGCCACCGTCCTGACTTTC
>.|.|TRBJ2-5|TRBV4-3
CASSQDLEETQYF
TGCGCCAGCAGCCAAGATTTGGAAGAGACCCAGTACTTC
>.|many|TRBJ1-1|TRBV4-2
CASTDWGAEAFF
TGTGCCAGCACCGACTGGGGGGCTGAAGCTTTCTTT
>.|few|TRBJ1-3|TRBV12-3/TRBV12-4
CASTPPPGRRTSGNTIYF
TGTGCCAGCACCCCCCCACCGGGACGTAGGACTTCTGGAAACACCATATATTTT
>.|many|TRBJ2-1|TRBV4-2
CASSQEGPSGGIYNEQFF
TGTGCCAGCAGCCAAGAGGGCCCCTCAGGGGGGATTTACAATGAGCAGTTCTTC
>.|few|TRBJ1-5|TRBV7-8
CASSLRDIRHNQPQHF
TGTGCCAGCAGCTTACGGGACATCCGCCACAATCAGCCCCAGCATTTT
>.|.|TRBJ2-5|TRBV4-2
CASSQDRETQYF
TGTGCCAGCAGCCAAGATAGGGAGACCCAGTACTTC
>TRBD1|.|TRBJ1-2|TRBV25-1
CASSESTGTGNGYTF
TGTGCCAGCAGTGAATCTACCGGGACAGGGAATGGCTACACCTTC
>TRBD2|many|TRBJ2-3|TRBV7-2
CASSFSGGADTQYF
TGTGCCAGCAGCTTTAGCGGGGGGGCAGATACGCAGTATTTT
>.|few|TRBJ2-3|TRBV7-6
CASSFAVTDTQYF
TGTGCCAGCAGCTTTGCAGTCACAGATACGCAGTATTTT
>TRBD1|.|TRBJ1-1|TRBV11-2
CASSAGQGAQNTEAFF
TGTGCCAGCAGCGCGGGACAGGGGGCGCAGAACACTGAAGCTTTCTTT
>.|.|TRBJ2-4|TRBV24-1
CATSETGDPENIQYF
TGTGCCACCAGTGAGACAGGAGACCCGGAAAACATTCAGTACTTC
>TRBD2|many|TRBJ2-1|TRBV2
CASGGRGGQKEQFF
TGTGCCAGCGGTGGGCGGGGGGGCCAGAAGGAGCAGTTCTTC
>TRBD2|few|TRBJ2-1|TRBV12-3/TRBV12-4
CASSREGRGASYNEQFF
TGTGCCAGCAGTCGGGAGGGGCGGGGGGCATCCTACAATGAGCAGTTCTTC
>.|.|TRBJ2-1|TRBV6-5
CASSPLRTEYNEQFF
TGTGCCAGCAGTCCCCTCAGGACAGAGTACAATGAGCAGTTCTTC
>TRBD1|.|TRBJ1-1|TRBV4-1
CASNKPTGGNTEAFF
TGCGCCAGCAACAAGCCAACAGGGGGGAACACTGAAGCTTTCTTT
>TRBD2|.|TRBJ2-3|TRBV5-1
CASSGTSGLTDTHYF
TGCGCCAGCAGCGGGACTAGCGGGCTCACAGATACGCATTATTTT
>.|few|TRBJ1-1|TRBV7-9
CASSDGTVNTEAFF
TGTGCCAGCAGCGATGGGACGGTGAACACTGAAGCTTTCTTT
>.|few|TRBJ2-5|TRBV5-1
CASSLTGTTEETQYF
TGCGCCAGCAGCTTGACCGGGACCACTGAAGAGACCCAGTACTTC
>TRBD1|.|TRBJ1-1|TRBV11-1
CASSNSGGAEAFF
TGTGCCAGCAGCAATTCAGGGGGGGCTGAAGCTTTCTTT
>.|few|TRBJ2-2|TRBV4-2
CASSQEGLAAGELFF
TGTGCCAGCAGCCAAGAAGGGCTAGCTGCCGGGGAGCTGTTTTTT
>.|few|TRBJ1-2|TRBV4-2
CASSQDLMRRGYTF
TGTGCCAGCAGCCAAGATCTAATGAGGAGGGGCTACACCTTC
>.|.|TRBJ1-2|TRBV7-8
CASSPVGWDYGYTF
TGTGCCAGCAGCCCAGTGGGGTGGGATTATGGCTACACCTTC
>.|many|TRBJ2-5|TRBV14
CASSQGTSWETQYF
TGTGCCAGCAGCCAAGGAACCTCTTGGGAGACCCAGTACTTC
>TRBD1|.|TRBJ2-3|TRBV11-1
CASILGTGVTDTQYF
TGTGCCAGCATACTCGGGACAGGGGTCACAGATACGCAGTATTTT
>.|.|TRBJ1-2|TRBV19
CASSAGAGAYGYTF
TGTGCCAGTAGTGCGGGGGCAGGGGCCTATGGCTACACCTTC
>TRBD1|few|TRBJ2-3|TRBV5-1
CASSGTGRGTDTQYF
TGCGCCAGCAGCGGGACAGGGAGGGGAACAGATACGCAGTATTTT
>.|.|TRBJ2-1|TRBV20-1
CSALGLKRPEQFF
TGCAGTGCTTTGGGACTCAAACGGCCTGAGCAGTTCTTC
>TRBD1|many|TRBJ2-7|TRBV29-1
CSVASGTAYEQYF
TGCAGCGTTGCATCTGGGACAGCCTACGAGCAGTACTTC
>TRBD2|few|TRBJ2-3|TRBV18
CASSPGSGGEDTQYF
TGTGCCAGCTCACCAGGTAGCGGGGGGGAAGATACGCAGTATTTT
>.|few|TRBJ2-2|TRBV10-3
CAITGDLTGELFF
TGTGCCATCACAGGGGACCTCACCGGGGAGCTGTTTTTT
>.|.|TRBJ2-4|TRBV4-3
CASSQDASGQGRIAKNIQYF
TGCGCCAGCAGCCAAGACGCGAGCGGGCAGGGCCGGATAGCCAAAAACATTCAGTACTTC
>.|.|TRBJ2-1|TRBV9
CASSVVPVEHLGNEQFF
TGTGCCAGCAGCGTAGTCCCAGTTGAACACCTTGGCAATGAGCAGTTCTTC
>.|few|TRBJ2-1|TRBV5-1
CASATGTHNEQFF
TGCGCCAGCGCGACCGGGACTCACAATGAGCAGTTCTTC
>.|few|TRBJ1-4|TRBV7-2
CASSSASGAGEKLFF
TGTGCCAGCAGCTCTGCCAGTGGGGCCGGTGAAAAACTGTTTTTT
>.|many|TRBJ2-5|TRBV5-1
CASSLEPLGQETQYF
TGCGCCAGCAGCTTGGAACCTCTGGGCCAAGAGACCCAGTACTTC
>.|few|TRBJ1-4|TRBV7-9
CASSPSGGGEKLFF
TGTGCCAGCAGTCCATCGGGGGGCGGTGAAAAACTGTTTTTT
>TRBD2|few|TRBJ2-2|TRBV20-1
CSARATSGRHTGELFF
TGCAGTGCTAGGGCGACTAGCGGGAGGCACACCGGGGAGCTGTTTTTT
>.|few|TRBJ1-1|TRBV5-1
CASCLGGAQTEAFF
TGCGCCAGCTGCCTTGGGGGGGCCCAGACTGAAGCTTTCTTT
>.|many|TRBJ2-1|TRBV7-9
CASVGGVEQFF
TGTGCCAGCGTCGGCGGGGTCGAGCAGTTCTTC
>.|.|TRBJ1-1|TRBV10-3
CAISGGSNTEAFF
TGTGCCATCAGTGGAGGGTCGAACACTGAAGCTTTCTTT
>.|few|TRBJ2-7|TRBV12-3/TRBV12-4
CASSLVTSYEQYF
TGTGCCAGCAGTTTAGTGACAAGCTACGAGCAGTACTTC
>.|.|TRBJ1-5|TRBV10-3
CAITTDLGQPQHF
TGTGCCATCACCACAGACCTGGGACAGCCCCAGCATTTT
>TRBD2|few|TRBJ2-1|TRBV12-3/TRBV12-4
CASSLSGGALDEQFF
TGTGCCAGCAGTTTAAGCGGGGGGGCGCTCGATGAGCAGTTCTTC
>.|few|TRBJ2-7|TRBV29-1
CSVVGGGSSYEQYF
TGCAGCGTTGTAGGGGGGGGCAGCTCCTACGAGCAGTACTTC